This is a list of T cell receptor beta chains from one sample in a study of blood T cell repertoires in COVID-19. Profiled with immunoSEQ multiplex PCR; TCRdb holds only in-frame clones, not every one. Here the sample spans approximately 98,000 clones, approximately 81% being singletons. The source material was peripheral blood. The receptors originated from a woman older than 75 with acute or convalescent COVID-19. CDR3s include the opening cysteine and the closing phenylalanine or tryptophan. Each record gives: V gene, D gene, J gene, clone size, CDR3 DNA, CDR3 protein. D genes are given only for firm matches. Size is stated for part of the rows, as once, few or many counts, or as a class when the clone is expanded.

V gene: TRBV19
D gene: .
J gene: TRBJ2-5
clone size: once
CDR3 DNA: TGTGCCAGTAGCCCATTGGCGGGGCCCCAAGAGACCCAGTACTTC
CDR3 protein: CASSPLAGPQETQYF

V gene: TRBV5-4
D gene: TRBD1
J gene: TRBJ2-5
clone size: .
CDR3 DNA: TGTGCCAGCAGCTTGGTGGGACAGGGCAAGACCCAGTACTTC
CDR3 protein: CASSLVGQGKTQYF

V gene: TRBV5-5
D gene: .
J gene: TRBJ2-7
clone size: few
CDR3 DNA: TGTGCCAGCAGCTTGGTGGTCGGAGTCTACGAGCAGTACTTC
CDR3 protein: CASSLVVGVYEQYF

V gene: TRBV5-1
D gene: .
J gene: TRBJ2-3
clone size: .
CDR3 DNA: TGCGCCAGCAGGGCCCGGGCGGACTTCACAGATACGCAGTATTTT
CDR3 protein: CASRARADFTDTQYF

V gene: TRBV2
D gene: .
J gene: TRBJ1-2
clone size: few
CDR3 DNA: TGTGCCAGCCTCGCCGGCGGATCTAACTATGGCTACACCTTC
CDR3 protein: CASLAGGSNYGYTF

V gene: TRBV5-1
D gene: TRBD1
J gene: TRBJ1-2
clone size: .
CDR3 DNA: TGCGCCAGCAGCTCGGGTAATACAGGGGCAGACGGCTACACCTTC
CDR3 protein: CASSSGNTGADGYTF

V gene: TRBV30
D gene: TRBD1
J gene: TRBJ2-7
clone size: .
CDR3 DNA: TGTGCCTGGAGTAGACAGGGTTGGAGCGCCCAGTACTTC
CDR3 protein: CAWSRQGWSAQYF

V gene: TRBV20-1
D gene: TRBD1
J gene: TRBJ1-1
clone size: .
CDR3 DNA: TGCAGTGCTAGTTACTCTGGGACAGGGCAGGTGACGGCTTTCTTT
CDR3 protein: CSASYSGTGQVTAFF

V gene: TRBV27
D gene: TRBD1
J gene: TRBJ1-2
clone size: .
CDR3 DNA: TGTGCCAGCAGTCGACGACAGGGGGATTCTGGCTACACCTTC
CDR3 protein: CASSRRQGDSGYTF

V gene: TRBV7-9
D gene: .
J gene: TRBJ2-2
clone size: .
CDR3 DNA: TGTGTCAGTGTACTGGCGAACACCGGGGAGCTGTTTTTT
CDR3 protein: CVSVLANTGELFF

V gene: TRBV24-1
D gene: .
J gene: TRBJ1-1
clone size: .
CDR3 DNA: TGTGCCACCAGTGTGACAGGCACTGAAGCTTTCTTT
CDR3 protein: CATSVTGTEAFF

V gene: TRBV7-2
D gene: .
J gene: TRBJ1-3
clone size: .
CDR3 DNA: TGTGCCAGCAGCCCCCAGGTCCACTCTGGAAACACCATATATTTT
CDR3 protein: CASSPQVHSGNTIYF

V gene: TRBV7-2
D gene: .
J gene: TRBJ2-5
clone size: .
CDR3 DNA: TGTGCCAGCAGCTTCCCACTGACCGGGGGAGAGACCCAGTACTTC
CDR3 protein: CASSFPLTGGETQYF

V gene: TRBV28
D gene: .
J gene: TRBJ1-4
clone size: .
CDR3 DNA: TGTGCCAGCAGTCCCGACAGTGCTGGGTGGAATAATGAAAAACTGTTTTTT
CDR3 protein: CASSPDSAGWNNEKLFF